This T cell receptor (beta chain) came from a study of tumor-infiltrating lymphocytes in primary liver carcinoma. Study-wide findings and caveats: Tumors significantly exceeded blood in top-250-clone fraction (p = 0.039). It was tumor-adjacent and tumor-blood pairs that overlapped less than tumor region pairs did.

Making TCR beta cDNA involved around 520 ng total RNA and a constant-region primer. Investigators got TCR beta libraries out of three nested multiplex PCR rounds, done with slightly modified ARM-PCR. The study ran its first two PCR rounds for around 10 cycles each, using TRBV1-TRBV30 forward primers and a C-beta reverse primer. TCRdb used MiXCR to reprocess the multiplex PCR reads, holding one entry per CDR3 protein. The table shows 85,000 to 100,000 distinct CDR3 sequences, with roughly 70% occurring only once. Between about 19 and 34 mg of unsorted bulk tissue served as the source from which RNA and DNA were co-extracted. HBV chronically infected the treatment-naive patients. On this clonotype: The antigen is unknown. The junction departs from germline at one end; a sequencing error may be responsible.

This CDR3 spans 13 amino acids. Germline CDR1 and CDR2: MNHEY and SVGEGT. This receptor was taken from a man aged 35 to 55 with primary liver carcinoma and hepatitis B virus infection. The sequencing sample was made of tumor-adjacent normal liver tissue. The chain couples TRBV6-2 or TRBV6-3 to TRBJ2-7; D unresolved. CDR3 bases: TGTGTCAGCAGTTACTCGGTGTCCTATGAGCAGTACTTC. Residues: CVSSYSVSYEQYF.